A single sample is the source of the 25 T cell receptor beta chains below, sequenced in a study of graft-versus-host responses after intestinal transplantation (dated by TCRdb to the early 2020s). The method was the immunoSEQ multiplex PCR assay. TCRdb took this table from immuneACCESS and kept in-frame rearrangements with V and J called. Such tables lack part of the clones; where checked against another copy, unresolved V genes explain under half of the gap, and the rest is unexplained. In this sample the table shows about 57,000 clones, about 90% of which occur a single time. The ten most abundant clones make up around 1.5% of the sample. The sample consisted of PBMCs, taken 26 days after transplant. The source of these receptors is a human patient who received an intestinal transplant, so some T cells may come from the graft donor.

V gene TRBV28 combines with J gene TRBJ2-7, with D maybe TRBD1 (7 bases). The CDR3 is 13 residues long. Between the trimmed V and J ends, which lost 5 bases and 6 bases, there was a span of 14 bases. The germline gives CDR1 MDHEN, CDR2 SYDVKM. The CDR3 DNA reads TGTGCCAGCAGTCCCCACAGGGGAGGCGAGCAGTACGTC. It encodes CASSPHRGGEQYV.

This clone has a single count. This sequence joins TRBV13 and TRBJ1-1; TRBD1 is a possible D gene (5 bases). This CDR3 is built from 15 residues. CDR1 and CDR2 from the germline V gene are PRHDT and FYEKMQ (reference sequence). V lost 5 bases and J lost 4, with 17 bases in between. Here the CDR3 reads CASSGTGGEGTEAFF. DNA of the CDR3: TGTGCCAGCAGCGGCACTGGGGGGGAAGGCACTGAAGCTTTCTTT.

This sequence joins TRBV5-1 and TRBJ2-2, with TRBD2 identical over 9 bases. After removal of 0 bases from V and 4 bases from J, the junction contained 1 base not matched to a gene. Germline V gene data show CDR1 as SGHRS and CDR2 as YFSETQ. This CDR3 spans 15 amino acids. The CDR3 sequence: CASSLDSGGTGELFF. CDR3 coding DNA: TGCGCCAGCAGCTTGGATAGCGGGGGCACCGGGGAGCTGTTTTTT.

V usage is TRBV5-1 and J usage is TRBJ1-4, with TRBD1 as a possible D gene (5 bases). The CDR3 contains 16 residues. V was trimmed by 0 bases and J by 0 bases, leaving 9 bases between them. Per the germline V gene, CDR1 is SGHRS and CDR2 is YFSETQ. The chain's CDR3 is CASSLAAGATNEKLFF. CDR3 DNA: TGCGCCAGCAGCTTGGCCGCGGGGGCAACTAATGAAAAACTGTTTTTT.

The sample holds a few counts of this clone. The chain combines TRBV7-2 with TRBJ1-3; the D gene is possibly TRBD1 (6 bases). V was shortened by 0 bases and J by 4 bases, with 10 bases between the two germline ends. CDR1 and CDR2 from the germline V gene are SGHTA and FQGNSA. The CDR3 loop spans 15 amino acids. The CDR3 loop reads CASSLAPGVGNTIYF. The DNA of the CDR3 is TGTGCCAGCAGCTTAGCCCCAGGGGTCGGAAACACCATATATTTT.

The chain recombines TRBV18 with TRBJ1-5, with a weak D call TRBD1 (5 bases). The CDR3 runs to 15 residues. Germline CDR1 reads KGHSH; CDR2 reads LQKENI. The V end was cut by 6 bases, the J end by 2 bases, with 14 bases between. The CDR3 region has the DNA TGTGCCAGCTCCCTAATGCAGGGTGGCAATCAGCCCCAGCATTTT. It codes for CASSLMQGGNQPQHF. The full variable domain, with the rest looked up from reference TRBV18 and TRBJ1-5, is NAGVMQNPRHLVRRRGQEARLRCSPMKGHSHVYWYRQLPEEGLKFMVYLQKENIIDESGMPKERFSAEFPKEGPSILRIQQVVRGDSAAYFCASSLMQGGNQPQHFGDGTRLSIL.

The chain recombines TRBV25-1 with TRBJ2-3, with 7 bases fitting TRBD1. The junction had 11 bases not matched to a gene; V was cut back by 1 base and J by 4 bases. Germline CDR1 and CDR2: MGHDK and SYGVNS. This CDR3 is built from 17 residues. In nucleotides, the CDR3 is TGTGCCAGCAGTGAATTCCAGCCCCGACAGGGCTCAGATACGCAGTATTTT. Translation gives CASSEFQPRQGSDTQYF. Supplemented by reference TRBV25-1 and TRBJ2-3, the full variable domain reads EADIYQTPRYLVIGTGKKITLECSQTMGHDKMYWYQQDPGMELHLIHYSYGVNSTEKGDLSSESTVSRIRTEHFPLTLESARPSHTSQYLCASSEFQPRQGSDTQYFGPGTRLTVL.

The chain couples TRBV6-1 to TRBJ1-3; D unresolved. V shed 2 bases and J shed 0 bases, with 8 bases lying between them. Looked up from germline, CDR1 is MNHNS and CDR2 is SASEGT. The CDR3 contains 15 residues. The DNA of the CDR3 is TGTGCCAGCAGTGAACAGTGGAGCTCTGGAAACACCATATATTTT. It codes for CASSEQWSSGNTIYF.

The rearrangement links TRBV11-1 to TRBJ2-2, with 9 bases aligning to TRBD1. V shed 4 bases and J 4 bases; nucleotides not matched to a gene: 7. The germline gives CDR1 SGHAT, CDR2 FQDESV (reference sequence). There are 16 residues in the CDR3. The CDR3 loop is CASSSIQGAGTGELFF. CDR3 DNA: TGTGCCAGCAGCTCCATACAGGGGGCCGGCACCGGGGAGCTGTTTTTT.

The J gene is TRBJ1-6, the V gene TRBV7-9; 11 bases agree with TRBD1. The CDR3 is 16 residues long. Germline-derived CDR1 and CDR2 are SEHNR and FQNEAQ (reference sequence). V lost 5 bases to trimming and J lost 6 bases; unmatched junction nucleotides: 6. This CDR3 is CASSAADRGLNSPLHF. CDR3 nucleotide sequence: TGTGCCAGCAGCGCAGCGGACAGGGGGCTTAATTCACCCCTCCACTTT.

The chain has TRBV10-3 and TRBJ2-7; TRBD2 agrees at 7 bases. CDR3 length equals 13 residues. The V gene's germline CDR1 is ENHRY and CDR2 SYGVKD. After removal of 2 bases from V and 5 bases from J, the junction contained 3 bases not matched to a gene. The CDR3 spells CAISEPGGNEQYV. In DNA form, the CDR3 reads TGTGCCATCAGTGAGCCGGGGGGAAACGAGCAGTACGTC.

CDR3 DNA sequence: TGTGCCATCAGTGCGACAGGTGACGAGCAGTACGTC. Translating it yields CAISATGDEQYV. V gene TRBV10-3 combines with J gene TRBJ2-7, with a weak D call TRBD1 (6 bases). Germline V gene lookup returns CDR1 ENHRY and CDR2 SYGVKD. The CDR3 runs to 12 residues. V lost 4 bases and J lost 5, with 9 bases in between.

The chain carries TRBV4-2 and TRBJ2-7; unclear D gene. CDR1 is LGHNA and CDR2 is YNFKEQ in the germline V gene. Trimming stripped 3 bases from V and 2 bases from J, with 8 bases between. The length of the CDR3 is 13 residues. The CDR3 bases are TGTGCCAGCAGCCAGGTGAGGACCTACGAGCAGTACTTC. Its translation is CASSQVRTYEQYF.

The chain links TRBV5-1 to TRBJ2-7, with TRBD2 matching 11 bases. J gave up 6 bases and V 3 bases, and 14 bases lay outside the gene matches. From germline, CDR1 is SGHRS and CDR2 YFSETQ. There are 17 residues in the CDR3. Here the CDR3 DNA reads TGCGCCAGCAGCTGGCTAGCGGGAGGCTCAGGGGGCTCCGAGCAGTACTTC. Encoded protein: CASSWLAGGSGGSEQYF.

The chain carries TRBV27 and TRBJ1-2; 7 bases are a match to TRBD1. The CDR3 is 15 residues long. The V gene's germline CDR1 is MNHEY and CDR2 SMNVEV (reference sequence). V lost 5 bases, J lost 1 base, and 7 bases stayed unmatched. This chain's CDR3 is CASSPGTAINYGYTF. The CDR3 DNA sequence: TGTGCCAGCAGTCCCGGGACAGCTATTAACTATGGCTACACCTTC.

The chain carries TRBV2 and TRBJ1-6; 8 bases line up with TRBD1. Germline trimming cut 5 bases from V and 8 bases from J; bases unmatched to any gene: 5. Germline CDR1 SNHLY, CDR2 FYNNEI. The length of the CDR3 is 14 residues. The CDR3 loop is CASSPMDRDSPLHF. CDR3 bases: TGTGCCAGCAGTCCTATGGACAGGGATTCACCCCTCCACTTT. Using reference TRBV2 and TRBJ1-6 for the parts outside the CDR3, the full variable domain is EPEVTQTPSHQVTQMGQEVILRCVPISNHLYFYWYRQILGQKVEFLVSFYNNEISEKSEIFDDQFSVERPDGSNFTLKIRSTKLEDSAMYFCASSPMDRDSPLHFGNGTRLTVT.

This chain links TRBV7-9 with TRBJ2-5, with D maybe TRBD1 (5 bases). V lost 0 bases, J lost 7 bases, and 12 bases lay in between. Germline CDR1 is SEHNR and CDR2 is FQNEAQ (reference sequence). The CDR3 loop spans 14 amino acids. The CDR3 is CASSLAQGILTQYF. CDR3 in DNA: TGTGCCAGCAGCTTAGCCCAGGGAATCTTGACCCAGTACTTC.

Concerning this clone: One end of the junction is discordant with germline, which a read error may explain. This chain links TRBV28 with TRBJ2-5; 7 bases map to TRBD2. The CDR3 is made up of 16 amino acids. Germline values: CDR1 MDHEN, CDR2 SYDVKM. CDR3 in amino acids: CASSLRLAGDQETQYF. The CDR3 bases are TGTGCCAGCAGTTTAAGACTAGCCGGCGACCAGGAGACCCAGTACTTC.

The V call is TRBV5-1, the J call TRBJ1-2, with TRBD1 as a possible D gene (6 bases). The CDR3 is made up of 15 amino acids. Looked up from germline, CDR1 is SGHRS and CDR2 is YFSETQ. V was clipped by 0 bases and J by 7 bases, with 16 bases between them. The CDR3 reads CASSLDEGGYPGYTF. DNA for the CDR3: TGCGCCAGCAGCTTGGATGAAGGGGGTTACCCTGGCTACACCTTC.

CDR3 coding DNA: TGTGCCAGCTCACCACCGGTAGACACAGATACGCAGTATTTT. This codes for CASSPPVDTDTQYF. This chain connects TRBV18 to TRBJ2-3, with D unclear. Trimming removed 0 bases at V and 2 bases at J, with 6 bases between. Germline CDR1 KGHSH, CDR2 LQKENI. CDR3 size: 14 residues.

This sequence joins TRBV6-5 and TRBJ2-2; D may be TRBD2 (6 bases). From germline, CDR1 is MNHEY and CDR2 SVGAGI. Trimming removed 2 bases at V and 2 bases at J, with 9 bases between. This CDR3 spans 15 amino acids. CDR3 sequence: CASSYLGGNTGELFF. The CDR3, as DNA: TGTGCCAGCAGTTACCTGGGGGGTAACACCGGGGAGCTGTTTTTT.

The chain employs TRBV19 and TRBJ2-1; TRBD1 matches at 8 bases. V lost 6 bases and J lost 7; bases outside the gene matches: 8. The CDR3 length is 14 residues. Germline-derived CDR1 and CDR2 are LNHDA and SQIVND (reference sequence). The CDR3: CASSPFRGRNEQFF. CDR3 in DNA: TGTGCCAGTAGCCCTTTCAGGGGGCGGAATGAGCAGTTCTTC.

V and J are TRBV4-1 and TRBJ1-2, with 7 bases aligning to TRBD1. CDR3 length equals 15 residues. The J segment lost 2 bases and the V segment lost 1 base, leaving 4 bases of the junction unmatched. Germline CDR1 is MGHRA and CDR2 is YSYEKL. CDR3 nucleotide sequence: TGCGCCAGCAGCCAAGGACCGGGACAGAACTATGGCTACACCTTC. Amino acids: CASSQGPGQNYGYTF.

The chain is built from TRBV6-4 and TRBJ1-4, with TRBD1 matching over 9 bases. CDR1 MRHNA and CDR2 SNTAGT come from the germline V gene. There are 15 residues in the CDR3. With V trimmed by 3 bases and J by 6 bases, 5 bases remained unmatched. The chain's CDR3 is CASSDTGGADEKLFF. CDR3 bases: TGTGCCAGCAGTGATACAGGGGGCGCCGATGAAAAACTGTTTTTT.

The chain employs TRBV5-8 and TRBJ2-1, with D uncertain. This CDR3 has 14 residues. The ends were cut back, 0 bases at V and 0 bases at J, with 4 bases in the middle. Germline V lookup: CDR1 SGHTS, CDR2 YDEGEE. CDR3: CASSLVSSYNEQFF. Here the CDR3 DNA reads TGTGCCAGCAGCTTGGTGAGCTCCTACAATGAGCAGTTCTTC.